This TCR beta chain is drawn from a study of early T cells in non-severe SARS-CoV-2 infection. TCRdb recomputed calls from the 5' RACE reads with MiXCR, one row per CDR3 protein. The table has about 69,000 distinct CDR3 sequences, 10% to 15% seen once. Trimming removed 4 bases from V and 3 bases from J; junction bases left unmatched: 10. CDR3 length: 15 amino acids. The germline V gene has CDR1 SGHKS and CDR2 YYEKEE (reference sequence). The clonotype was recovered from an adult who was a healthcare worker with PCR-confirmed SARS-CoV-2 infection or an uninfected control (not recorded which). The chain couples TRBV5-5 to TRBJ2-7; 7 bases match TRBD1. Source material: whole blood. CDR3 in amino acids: CASSLGTDPFYEQYF. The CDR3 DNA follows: TGTGCCAGCAGCCTCGGGACAGATCCTTTCTACGAGCAGTACTTC.